This is a list of T cell receptor beta chains from one sample in a study of shared clonotypes between healthy human individuals. The method was immunoSEQ multiplex PCR; TCRdb's version includes in-frame clones alone and lacks a portion of them. The repertoire holds millions of clones, with 85% to 95% as singletons. Sequences were obtained from naive CD4+ T cells from PBMCs. The receptors stem from a man younger than 35 in good health. Some clones in this sample may be carry-over from other donors' samples. The CDR3 runs from the conserved cysteine through the conserved F or W. The D gene is left open where the match is weak. Size tells how often a clone was seen (once, few, many) or the class of an expanded clone, and some rows leave it out.

>once|-|TRBJ2-7|TRBV5-1
TGCGCCAGCAGCGTCAATAGCGGAAGCTCCTACGAGCAGTACTTC
CASSVNSGSSYEQYF
>-|-|TRBJ2-1|TRBV7-2
TGTGCCAGCAGCTGGGGGCGGGGGCTTGACAATGAGCAGTTCTTC
CASSWGRGLDNEQFF
>few|-|TRBJ1-5|TRBV30
TGTGCCTGGAATTCCCCGGGGACGTCTAATCAGCCCCAGCATTTT
CAWNSPGTSNQPQHF
>-|-|TRBJ1-4|TRBV5-1
TGCGCCAGCAGCGGCAGCCCTAATGAAAAACTGTTTTTT
CASSGSPNEKLFF
>-|TRBD2|TRBJ2-5|TRBV5-1
TGCGCCAGCAGCTTGTCGGGTAGCGGGGCCACCCAAGAGACCCAGTACTTC
CASSLSGSGATQETQYF
>-|-|TRBJ1-2|TRBV4-1
TGCGCCAGCAGCCAACAATTCCCAAGGGAAGGGTCTAACTATGGCTACACCTTC
CASSQQFPREGSNYGYTF
>-|-|TRBJ1-3|TRBV7-9
TGTGCCAGCAGCTCTGCCCGGCCATTATATTTT
CASSSARPLYF
>-|TRBD1|TRBJ2-5|TRBV5-1
TGCGCCAGCAGCCCAGGGACAGGGGGCGCCTCAGGTCGGGAGACCCAGTACTTC
CASSPGTGGASGRETQYF
>-|-|TRBJ1-5|TRBV5-4
TGTGCCAGCAGCATCGACAAAAATCAGCCCCAGCATTTT
CASSIDKNQPQHF
>-|-|TRBJ2-5|TRBV6-1
TGTGCCAGCAGTGAGTTCGCTAGCGGAGGGGGAGAGACCCAGTACTTC
CASSEFASGGGETQYF
>-|TRBD1|TRBJ1-4|TRBV4-1
TGCGCCAGCAGTCGCACCGGGACAGGGGATGAAAAACTGTTTTTT
CASSRTGTGDEKLFF
>-|-|TRBJ2-3|TRBV29-1
TGCAGCGTGGGTAGGATCTACACAGATACGCAGTATTTT
CSVGRIYTDTQYF
>-|TRBD1|TRBJ1-5|TRBV7-3
TGTGCCAGCAGCGAAGAGGGGGCTAATCAGCCCCAGCATTTT
CASSEEGANQPQHF
>once|-|TRBJ2-3|TRBV15
TGTGCCACCGTCCCACAGCCGGCAACAGATACGCAGTATTTT
CATVPQPATDTQYF
>-|-|TRBJ2-7|TRBV21-1
TGTGCCAGCAGCATAGGACGGGTACTGGGGGGGTACGAGCAGTACTTC
CASSIGRVLGGYEQYF
>-|-|TRBJ1-2|TRBV5-4
TGTGCCAGCAGCTTGGTAGGGGGTTCCGGCATCCGCGGCTACACCTTC
CASSLVGGSGIRGYTF
>-|-|TRBJ1-1|TRBV11-3
TGTGCCAGCAGCTTAGATTTTGTCCCTCCGGCAGCTTTCTTT
CASSLDFVPPAAFF
>-|TRBD1|TRBJ1-5|TRBV19
TGTGCCAGTAGGGCCAGGGGGACTCTAAATCAGCCCCAGCATTTT
CASRARGTLNQPQHF
>-|-|TRBJ1-2|TRBV5-4
TGTGCCAGCAGCTTTCCCAAGGGTGGCTATGGCTACACCTTC
CASSFPKGGYGYTF
>-|-|TRBJ1-2|TRBV28
TGTGCCAGCAGTTCCCCCCTATCCCCAAACTATGGCTACACCTTC
CASSSPLSPNYGYTF
>-|-|TRBJ1-2|TRBV19
TGTGCCAGTAGTGATCAGGGAGGAGCATATGGCTACACCTTC
CASSDQGGAYGYTF
>-|-|TRBJ1-5|TRBV27
TGTGCCAGCAGTTACCGGCTCCGGACAGTGCTAGGGGATCAGCCCCAGCATTTT
CASSYRLRTVLGDQPQHF
>-|-|TRBJ1-3|TRBV28
TGTGCCAGCAGTTTCCACAGGGTCCGCTCTGGAAACACCATATATTTT
CASSFHRVRSGNTIYF
>once|-|TRBJ2-7|TRBV6-5
TGTGCCAGCAGTTACAGGGGGAGTGAGCAGTACTTC
CASSYRGSEQYF
>-|-|TRBJ1-1|TRBV20-1
TGCAGTCGAGCCGTGAACACTGAAGCTTTCTTT
CSRAVNTEAFF
>-|-|TRBJ1-1|TRBV5-6
TGTGCCAGCAGCTTGGGAGCACAGGAAGCTGAAGCTTTCTTT
CASSLGAQEAEAFF
>-|-|TRBJ1-1|TRBV6-5
TGTGCCAGCGCCGGGAGTCAGGGGTTGGGGACTGAAGCTTTCTTT
CASAGSQGLGTEAFF
>-|-|TRBJ2-1|TRBV28
TGTGCCAGCAGGCAGACTGGGAATGAGCAGTTCTTC
CASRQTGNEQFF
>-|TRBD1|TRBJ2-7|TRBV19
TGTGCCAGTAGTGCACCTGGGACAGGGGGGAGCAGGTCCGAGCAGTACTTC
CASSAPGTGGSRSEQYF
>-|-|TRBJ2-5|TRBV7-6
TGTGCCAGCAGCTTCGGCAGGGGCCAAGAGACCCAGTACTTC
CASSFGRGQETQYF
>-|-|TRBJ1-1|TRBV5-4
TGTGCCAGCAGCCCGGAGCGGGGGGTTTCTAAGGCGGGCACTGAAGCTTTCTTT
CASSPERGVSKAGTEAFF
>once|TRBD1|TRBJ2-1|TRBV5-1
TGCGCCAGCAGCTTGGCCCTCGGGACAGGGTTAAATGAGCAGTTCTTC
CASSLALGTGLNEQFF